This is a list of T cell receptor beta chains from one sample in a study of shared clonotypes between healthy human individuals. Method: immunoSEQ multiplex PCR; TCRdb's copy keeps in-frame clones and lacks some. Here the sample spans roughly 170,000 clones, approximately 61% being singletons. Material for sequencing was memory CD4+ T cells sorted from blood. The receptors derive from a man aged 30 to 39 in good health. Each CDR3 is given with its conserved first and last residue. Each record gives: J gene, V gene, D gene, clone size, CDR3 protein, CDR3 DNA. A D gene is named only where the DNA matches it firmly. Clone size is given for some rows only: seen once, a few or many times, or a class if the clone is expanded.

TRBJ1-3 | TRBV5-1 | . | . | CASSFFQTGPGNTIYF | TGCGCCAGCTCTTTTTTCCAGACGGGACCTGGAAACACCATATATTTT
TRBJ1-2 | TRBV7-2 | . | . | CASSLSRGVGGYTF | TGTGCCAGCAGCTTATCTCGGGGGGTCGGCGGCTACACCTTC
TRBJ1-2 | TRBV4-1 | . | few | CASSRVGRMDYGYTF | TGCGCCAGCAGCCGTGTTGGGCGGATGGACTATGGCTACACCTTC
TRBJ2-7 | TRBV7-2 | . | . | CASSSPAGQYF | TGTGCCAGCAGCTCCCCGGCCGGGCAGTACTTC
TRBJ1-5 | TRBV15 | . | few | CATSRPGEPQHF | TGTGCCACCAGCAGACCCGGGGAGCCCCAGCATTTT
TRBJ1-4 | TRBV9 | TRBD1 | . | CASSASGQGNEKLFF | TGTGCCAGCAGCGCCTCCGGACAGGGTAATGAAAAACTGTTTTTT
TRBJ2-1 | TRBV7-9 | TRBD2 | many | CASSPPMREGPYNEQFF | TGTGCCAGCAGCCCGCCTATGCGGGAGGGCCCTTACAATGAGCAGTTCTTC
TRBJ2-3 | TRBV5-1 | TRBD1 | . | CASSLATGTGVPDTQYF | TGCGCCAGCAGCTTGGCCACTGGGACAGGGGTCCCAGATACGCAGTATTTT
TRBJ1-5 | TRBV28 | TRBD1 | many | CASSNRDRGNQPQHF | TGTGCCAGCAGTAACCGTGACAGGGGAAATCAGCCCCAGCATTTT
TRBJ2-7 | TRBV18 | . | . | CASSPPAPSLYEQYF | TGTGCCAGCTCACCACCGGCCCCATCCCTGTACGAGCAGTACTTC
TRBJ2-1 | TRBV29-1 | . | . | CSVVLVWAPNNEQFF | TGCAGCGTTGTTCTCGTGTGGGCTCCCAACAATGAGCAGTTCTTC
TRBJ2-7 | TRBV5-4 | . | . | CASSLEGQGSYEQYF | TGTGCCAGCAGCTTGGAGGGGCAGGGCAGCTACGAGCAGTACTTC
TRBJ2-5 | TRBV7-2 | . | . | CASSLARQETQYF | TGTGCCAGCAGCCTCGCGCGACAAGAGACCCAGTACTTC
TRBJ2-5 | TRBV2 | . | . | CASKQEETQYF | TGTGCCAGCAAACAGGAAGAGACCCAGTACTTC
TRBJ2-7 | TRBV6-5 | . | . | CASSYAGGRSSYEQYF | TGTGCCAGCAGTTATGCCGGCGGGCGGAGCTCCTACGAGCAGTACTTC
TRBJ2-1 | TRBV7-2 | TRBD2 | . | CASSDLGGLAGEQFF | TGTGCCAGCAGCGATTTGGGTGGGTTAGCGGGTGAGCAGTTCTTC
TRBJ2-7 | TRBV28 | TRBD2 | . | CASLRTSGSYEQYF | TGTGCCAGCCTTCGGACTAGCGGCTCCTACGAGCAGTACTTC
TRBJ2-1 | TRBV7-9 | TRBD2 | . | CASSPPSGRANNEQFF | TGTGCCAGCAGCCCCCCTAGCGGGAGAGCCAACAATGAGCAGTTCTTC
TRBJ2-3 | TRBV29-1 | TRBD1 | . | CSVSPGQTTDTQYF | TGCAGCGTTTCCCCGGGACAGACCACAGATACGCAGTATTTT
TRBJ2-7 | TRBV10-2 | . | . | CASSDQERRRGYEQYF | TGCGCCAGCAGTGATCAAGAGCGGAGGAGAGGGTACGAGCAGTACTTC
TRBJ2-5 | TRBV7-8 | . | . | CASTRPGAGFQETQYF | TGTGCCAGCACCCGGCCGGGGGCAGGGTTCCAAGAGACCCAGTACTTC
TRBJ1-2 | TRBV15 | . | . | CATSSRQTHRTIGGYTF | TGTGCCACCAGCAGCCGACAGACTCATCGAACTATCGGGGGCTACACCTTC
TRBJ2-1 | TRBV9 | . | . | CASSPRGSGSYNEQFF | TGTGCCAGCAGCCCCAGGGGTAGCGGCTCCTACAATGAGCAGTTCTTC
TRBJ2-3 | TRBV28 | TRBD1 | . | CASSSPRGPTDTQYF | TGTGCCAGCAGTTCCCCCAGGGGGCCCACAGATACGCAGTATTTT
TRBJ2-3 | TRBV7-6 | . | . | CASSASSYTDTQYF | TGTGCCAGCAGCGCATCCTCCTACACAGATACGCAGTATTTT
TRBJ1-5 | TRBV2 | TRBD1 | . | CASGTGVSTNQPQHF | TGTGCCAGCGGGACAGGGGTCTCCACGAATCAGCCCCAGCATTTT
TRBJ1-5 | TRBV7-2 | . | . | CASSLEHSNQPQHF | TGTGCCAGCAGCTTAGAACATAGCAATCAGCCCCAGCATTTT
TRBJ2-5 | TRBV28 | TRBD2 | . | CASRPGTSGRFETQYF | TGTGCCAGCAGACCCGGGACTAGCGGGAGGTTTGAGACCCAGTACTTC
TRBJ2-4 | TRBV4-3 | TRBD2 | . | CASSQDLGGNKNIQYF | TGCGCCAGCAGCCAAGATCTCGGGGGGAACAAAAACATTCAGTACTTC
TRBJ2-5 | TRBV7-6 | . | . | CASSLSGKTQYF | TGTGCCAGCAGCTTATCGGGGAAGACCCAGTACTTC